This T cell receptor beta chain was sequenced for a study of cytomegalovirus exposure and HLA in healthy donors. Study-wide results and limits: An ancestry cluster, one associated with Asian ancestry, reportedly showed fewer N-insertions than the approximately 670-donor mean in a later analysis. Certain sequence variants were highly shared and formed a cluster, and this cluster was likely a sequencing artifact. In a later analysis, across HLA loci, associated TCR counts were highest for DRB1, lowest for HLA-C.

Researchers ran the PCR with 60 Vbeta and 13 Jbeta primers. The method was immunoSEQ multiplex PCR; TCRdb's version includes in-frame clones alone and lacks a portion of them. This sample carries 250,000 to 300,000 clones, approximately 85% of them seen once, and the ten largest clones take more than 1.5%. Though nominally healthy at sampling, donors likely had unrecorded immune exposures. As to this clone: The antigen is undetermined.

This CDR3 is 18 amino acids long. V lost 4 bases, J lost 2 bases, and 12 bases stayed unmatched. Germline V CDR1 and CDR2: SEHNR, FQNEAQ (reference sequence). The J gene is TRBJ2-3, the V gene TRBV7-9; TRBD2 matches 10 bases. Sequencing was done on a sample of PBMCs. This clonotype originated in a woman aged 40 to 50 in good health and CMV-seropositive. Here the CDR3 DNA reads TGTGCCAGCAGCTCGCCAGAGCGGGAGGGCCTTCTCACAGATACGCAGTATTTT. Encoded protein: CASSSPEREGLLTDTQYF.